The entry below describes one T cell receptor beta chain. Its antigen is not identified. The sample comes from a study of cytomegalovirus exposure and HLA in healthy donors. Both 60 Vbeta primers and 13 Jbeta primers went into the PCR. Only in-frame clones appear in the TCRdb table, and some are missing; sequencing was by immunoSEQ multiplex PCR. The sample holds about 120,000 clones, 65% to 85% seen once. V shed 6 bases and J 2 bases; nucleotides not matched to a gene: 3. The CDR3 spans 13 residues. Germline V gives CDR1 MNHEY, CDR2 SVGAGI. Study-level results: HLA restriction was apparent for most CMV-associated TCR beta chains in a later analysis. Researchers reportedly found TCR beta sequences accurately predicted most subjects' HLA-A and HLA-B alleles. The sole available immune exposure information was CMV serostatus.

The chain employs TRBV6-5 and TRBJ1-2; 7 bases align to TRBD1. Sequenced material: PBMCs. The sequence derives from a woman in her forties in good health and CMV-seropositive. The CDR3 is CASSLDRNYGYTF. The CDR3 DNA reads TGTGCCAGCAGCCTGGACAGGAACTATGGCTACACCTTC.